This TCR beta chain was sequenced for a study of identical twins. Overall study findings and caveats: The models systematically underestimated how much out-of-frame TCR alpha was shared in monozygotic twins. The authors drew conclusions from cross-sectional statistical analysis rather than following the same donors. Out-of-frame alpha sequences that twins shared showed excess low generation probability.

This clonotype was seen more than once but under ten times. What it binds is unknown. In TCRdb, the 5' RACE reads were re-called with MiXCR into one record per CDR3 protein. The sample gives around 530,000 distinct CDR3 sequences, 13% to 15% of which show up once; around 0.48% is in the top ten. The CDR3 contains 14 residues. Germline CDR1 MNHEY, CDR2 SVGAGI. Trimming pared 3 bases from V and 0 bases from J, leaving 6 bases between. These sequences were also reported in another study, on yellow fever vaccine responses in identical twins.

The genes are TRBV6-5 and TRBJ2-1, with D unclear. The receptor was isolated from a young woman in good health. Sequencing was performed on CD4+ T cells sorted from blood. The chain's CDR3 is CASSYTDSYNEQFF. The CDR3, as DNA: TGTGCCAGCAGTTATACTGACTCCTACAATGAGCAGTTCTTC.